This T cell receptor (beta chain) is drawn from a study of T cell responses to AZD1222 COVID-19 vaccine. In the study overall: Researchers grouped second doses given at about 4 or about 12 weeks into one pool.

Assay used: immunoSEQ multiplex PCR; TCRdb lists only in-frame clones, some missing. The table has 120,000 or so clones, roughly nine tenths seen once. The CDR3 is made up of 14 amino acids. The germline CDR1 and CDR2 sequences are SEHNR and FQNEAQ (reference sequence). V was trimmed by 2 bases and J by 3 bases, leaving 10 bases between them. Note on this clone: Its antigen is unknown.

Study findings and constraints: Females outnumbered males among donors, who were mostly white British; clonal diversity was possibly underestimated. Spike-specific TCR breadth and depth both grew after two AZD1222 doses.

The source is an adult in good health. This rearrangement joins TRBV7-9 to TRBJ1-2, with D perhaps matching TRBD1 (6 bases). Sequenced material: peripheral blood, taken on day 0 of AZD1222 vaccination. CDR3 bases: TGTGCCAGCAGCTTACTCGCAGGGGACTATGGCTACACCTTC. It specifies CASSLLAGDYGYTF.